The sample holds a few counts of the clone carrying this T cell receptor beta chain. This specimen comes from a study of T cells in Graves' hyperthyroidism and ophthalmopathy. The TCR beta CDR3 regions underwent amplification using RNA transcripts as the source. An initial round of RT-PCR targeting the TCR CDR3 relied on the HTBI primer set. TCRdb re-called the multiplex PCR reads with MiXCR, one entry per CDR3 protein. This table holds approximately 380,000 distinct CDR3 sequences, under 20% found once. The CDR3 extends over 15 amino acids. Trimming took 6 bases from V and 9 from J, leaving 21 bases between them.

The sequenced sample was blood. The TCR sequence derives from a man younger than 30 with Graves' ophthalmopathy. This chain links TRBV12-3 or TRBV12-4 with TRBJ2-1; TRBD1 is a possible D gene (6 bases). In DNA form, the CDR3 reads TGTGCCAGCAGATCCGACAGGTTGAAGTGGAGTGAGCAGTTCTTC. Translating it yields CASRSDRLKWSEQFF.